Reported below is one T cell receptor beta chain. Because the CDR3's place on the DNA is in doubt, the DNA is left out and the CDR3 is given as listed by TCRdb. Unique molecular identifier tags were affixed to discrete cDNA molecules. TCRdb passed the 5' RACE reads through MiXCR, listing each CDR3 protein once. In the table there are tens of thousands of distinct CDR3 sequences, about 13% of which are singletons. The CDR3 is 15 residues long, counting both termini. This sample is part of a study of early T cells in non-severe SARS-CoV-2 infection. The TCR was taken from an adult who was a healthcare worker with PCR-confirmed SARS-CoV-2 infection or an uninfected control (not recorded which). Sequenced input: whole blood. The J gene is TRBJ2-7, the V gene TRBV12-3 or TRBV12-4; the table's D call of TRBD1 was not tested on the DNA. CDR3: CASSSSGHPTYEQYF.